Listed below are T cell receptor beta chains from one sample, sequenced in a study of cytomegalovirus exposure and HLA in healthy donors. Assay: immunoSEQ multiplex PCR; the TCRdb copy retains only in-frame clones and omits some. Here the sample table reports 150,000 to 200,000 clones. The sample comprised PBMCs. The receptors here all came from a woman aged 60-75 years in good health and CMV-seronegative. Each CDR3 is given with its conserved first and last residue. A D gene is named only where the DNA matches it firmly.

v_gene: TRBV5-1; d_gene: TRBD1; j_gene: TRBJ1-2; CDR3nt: TGCGCCAGCAGCTTATACAGGGGTGCAGATGGCTACACCTTC; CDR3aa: CASSLYRGADGYTF
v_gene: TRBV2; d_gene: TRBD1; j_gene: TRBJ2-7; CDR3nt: TGTGCCAGCAGGGAACAGGGGGCTTCCTACGAGCAGTACTTC; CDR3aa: CASREQGASYEQYF
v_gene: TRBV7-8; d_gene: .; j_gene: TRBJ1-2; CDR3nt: TGTGCCAGCAGCTCGATGACAGAAAACTATGGCTACACCTTC; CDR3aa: CASSSMTENYGYTF
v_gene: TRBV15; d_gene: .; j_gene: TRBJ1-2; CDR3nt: TGTGCCACCAGCACCCTCAAGGGGAACTATGGCTACACCTTC; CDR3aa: CATSTLKGNYGYTF
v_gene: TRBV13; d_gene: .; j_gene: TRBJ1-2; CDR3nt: TGTGCCAGCAGCTCGTGGGCAAGCTATGGCTACACCTTC; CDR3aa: CASSSWASYGYTF
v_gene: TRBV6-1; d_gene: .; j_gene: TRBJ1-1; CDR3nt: TGTGCCAGCAGTGAAACAGGGAGAAGCGAAGCTTTCTTT; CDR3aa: CASSETGRSEAFF
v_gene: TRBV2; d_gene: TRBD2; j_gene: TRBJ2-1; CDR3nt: TGTGCCAGCAGTGAAGCGCGGGGGGTCGCAACCTACAATGAGCAGTTCTTC; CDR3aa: CASSEARGVATYNEQFF
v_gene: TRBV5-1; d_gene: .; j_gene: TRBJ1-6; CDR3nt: TGCGCCAGCAGCTTGAGCTTACCCCGTTCGGATTCACCCCTCCACTTT; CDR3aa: CASSLSLPRSDSPLHF
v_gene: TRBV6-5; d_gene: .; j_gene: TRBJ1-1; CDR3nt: TGTGCCAGCAGTTACTCACGGGGTTTGTTGAACACTGAAGCTTTCTTT; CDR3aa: CASSYSRGLLNTEAFF
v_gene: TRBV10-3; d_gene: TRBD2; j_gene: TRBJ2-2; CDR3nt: TGTGCCATCAGCGGGGGGGCCACCGGGGAGCTGTTTTTT; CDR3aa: CAISGGATGELFF
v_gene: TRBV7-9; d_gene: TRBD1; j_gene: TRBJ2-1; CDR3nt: TGTGCCAGCAGCTTAGCGGGACAGGGCGGTGAGCAGTTCTTC; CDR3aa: CASSLAGQGGEQFF
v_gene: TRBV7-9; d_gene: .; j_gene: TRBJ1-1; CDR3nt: TGTGCCAGCAGCGATTCCCCGGGGGAAAAGGTCTTT; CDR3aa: CASSDSPGEKVF
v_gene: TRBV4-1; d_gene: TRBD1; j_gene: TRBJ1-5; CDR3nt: TGCGCCAGCAAAGGACAGGTCCATAGCAATCAGCCCCAGCATTTT; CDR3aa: CASKGQVHSNQPQHF
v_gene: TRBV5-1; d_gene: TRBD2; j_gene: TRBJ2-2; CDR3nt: TGCGCCAGCAGGGCGGGGGACACCGGGGAGCTGTTTTTT; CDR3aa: CASRAGDTGELFF
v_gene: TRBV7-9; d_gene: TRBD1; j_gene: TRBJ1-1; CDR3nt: TGTGCCAGCAGCGGACAGGGGAACACTGAGGCTTTCTTT; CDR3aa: CASSGQGNTEAFF
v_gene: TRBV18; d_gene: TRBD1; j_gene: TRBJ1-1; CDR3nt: TGTGCCAGCTCACCAGACACACAGGGGAAGGCTTTCTTT; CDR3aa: CASSPDTQGKAFF
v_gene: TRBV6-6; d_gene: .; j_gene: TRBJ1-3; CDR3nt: TGTGCCAGCAGTTCAGGGTTAGCCGGAAACACCATATATTTT; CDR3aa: CASSSGLAGNTIYF
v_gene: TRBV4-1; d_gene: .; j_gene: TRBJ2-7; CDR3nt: TGCGCCAGCAGCCAACTAGCAGCACCTTTCTACGAGCAGTACTTC; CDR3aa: CASSQLAAPFYEQYF
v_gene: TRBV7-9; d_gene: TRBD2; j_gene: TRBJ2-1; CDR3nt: TGTGCCAGCAGCCCGATTTTTATGAGCGGGAGAGGGAATGAGCAGTTCTTC; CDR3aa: CASSPIFMSGRGNEQFF
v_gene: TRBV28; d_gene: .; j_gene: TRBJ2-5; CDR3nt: TGTGCCAGCAGTTTGGCCAAGACTCCCGGGCAGTACTTC; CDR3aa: CASSLAKTPGQYF
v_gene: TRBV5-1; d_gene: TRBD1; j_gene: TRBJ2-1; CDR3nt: TGCGCCAGCAGCTTTACAGGGGACTACAATGAGCAGTTCTTC; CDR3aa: CASSFTGDYNEQFF
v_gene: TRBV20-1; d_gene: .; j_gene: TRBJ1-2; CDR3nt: TGCAGTGCTAGCTCCAACTATGGCTACACCTTC; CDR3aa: CSASSNYGYTF
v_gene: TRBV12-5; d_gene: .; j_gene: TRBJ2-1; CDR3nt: TGTGCTAGTGCCCCCGGCGGTTACAATGAGCAGTTCTTC; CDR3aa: CASAPGGYNEQFF
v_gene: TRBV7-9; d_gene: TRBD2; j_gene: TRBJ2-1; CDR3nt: TGTGCCAGCAGCTCACAAACCGGGACTAGCGTGGGCAATGAGCAGTTCTTC; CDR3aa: CASSSQTGTSVGNEQFF
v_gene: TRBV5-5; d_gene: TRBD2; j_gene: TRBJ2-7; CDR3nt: TGTGCCAGCAGCTTGCGACTAGCGGGGGCATACGAGCAGTACTTC; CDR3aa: CASSLRLAGAYEQYF
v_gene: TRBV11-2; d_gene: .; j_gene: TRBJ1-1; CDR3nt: TGTGCCAGCAGCTTCCGTTTGAACACTGAAGCTTTCTTT; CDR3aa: CASSFRLNTEAFF
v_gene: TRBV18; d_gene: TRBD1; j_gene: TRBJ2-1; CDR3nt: TGTGCCAGCTCGCAGAAGACAGGGGGCAGCGATGAGCAGTTCTTC; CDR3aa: CASSQKTGGSDEQFF
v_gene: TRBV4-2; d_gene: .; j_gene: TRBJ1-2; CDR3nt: TGTGCCAGCAGCCAAGAGCCGGGATCTAACTATGGCTACACCTTC; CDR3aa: CASSQEPGSNYGYTF
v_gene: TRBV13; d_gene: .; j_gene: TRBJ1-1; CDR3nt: TGTGCCAGCAGCTTCCAAGCGGGGTCCAGGATAACGGACACTGAAGCTTTCTTT; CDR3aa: CASSFQAGSRITDTEAFF
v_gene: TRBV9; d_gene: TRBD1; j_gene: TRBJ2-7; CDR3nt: TGTGCCAGCAGCGTATACGGGACAGAGAACTACGAGCAGTACTTC; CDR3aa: CASSVYGTENYEQYF
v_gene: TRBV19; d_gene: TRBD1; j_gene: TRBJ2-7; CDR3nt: TGTGCCAGTAGGAGTCCGGGACAGGGGGCCTACGAGCAGTACTTC; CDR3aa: CASRSPGQGAYEQYF
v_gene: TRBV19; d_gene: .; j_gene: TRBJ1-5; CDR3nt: TGTGCCAGTAGTATCAGGGTTGAGCAGCCCCAGCATTTT; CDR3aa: CASSIRVEQPQHF
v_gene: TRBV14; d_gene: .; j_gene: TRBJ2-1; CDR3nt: TGTGCCAGCAGCCAAGTCATAGGGGGGGGACCTTACAATGAGCAGTTCTTC; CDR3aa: CASSQVIGGGPYNEQFF
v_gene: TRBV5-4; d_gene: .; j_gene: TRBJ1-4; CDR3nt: TGTGCCAGCAGCGCCGACAGAAATGAAAAACTGTTTTTT; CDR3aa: CASSADRNEKLFF
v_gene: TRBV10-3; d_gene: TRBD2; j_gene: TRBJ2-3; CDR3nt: TGTGCCATCAACCCCGGGACTAGCGGCAGCACAGATACGCAGTATTTT; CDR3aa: CAINPGTSGSTDTQYF